The sample holds one count of the clone carrying this T cell receptor beta chain. The input was approximately 0.45 ug total RNA; TCR beta cDNA was made from it with a constant-region primer. Library construction for TCR beta comprised three nested multiplex PCR rounds performed with slightly modified ARM-PCR. For roughly 10 cycles apiece, the opening two PCR rounds ran with TRBV1-TRBV30 forward primers and a C-beta reverse primer. Via MiXCR, TCRdb re-called the multiplex PCR reads, giving one row per CDR3 protein. The sample yields about 330,000 distinct CDR3 sequences, approximately 64% seen once. In germline, CDR1 is MNHEY, CDR2 SVGAGI. This CDR3 is built from 15 residues. Trimming took off 6 bases at V and 5 bases at J, with 19 bases between the two ends. For blood RNA, unsorted whole blood served as the source, and germline DNA was extracted too. The record originates from a study of tumor-infiltrating lymphocytes in primary liver carcinoma.

The receptor comes from a man aged 35-49 years with primary liver carcinoma and hepatitis B virus infection. Material: peripheral blood. This rearrangement joins TRBV6-5 to TRBJ2-5, with D unresolved. The CDR3 protein is CASRPLWAQWETQYF. CDR3 nucleotide sequence: TGTGCCAGCAGGCCTTTGTGGGCGCAATGGGAGACCCAGTACTTC.